Listed below are T cell receptor beta chains from one sample, sequenced in a study of blood T cell repertoires in COVID-19. Clones were read by immunoSEQ multiplex PCR, and TCRdb kept only the in-frame ones, dropping some. Among roughly 90,000 clones listed, roughly 88% were seen once. Sequenced: peripheral blood. These receptors all come from a human donor with active COVID-19. The donor label of this sample is uncertain. CDR3s include the opening cysteine and the closing phenylalanine or tryptophan. Fields, in order: J gene, clone size, D gene, V gene, CDR3 DNA, CDR3 protein. D genes are given only for firm matches. A clone size is listed for some rows: how often the clone was seen (once, few, many), or a class if it is expanded.

>TRBJ2-1|once|.|TRBV2
TGTGCCAGCAGTAGGGGGGGCAGCTCCTACAATGAGCAGTTCTTC
CASSRGGSSYNEQFF
>TRBJ2-7|few|TRBD1|TRBV9
TGTGCCAGCAGCGTAGGTGGGACAGGGGGCTACGAGCAGTACTTC
CASSVGGTGGYEQYF
>TRBJ2-3|.|.|TRBV28
TGTGCCAGCAGTTTAAACCCCGGTCCCTACACAGATACGCAGTATTTT
CASSLNPGPYTDTQYF
>TRBJ2-3|many|.|TRBV7-2
TGTGCCAGCAGCTTCTCGCGGTTCACAGATACGCAGTATTTT
CASSFSRFTDTQYF
>TRBJ1-1|once|.|TRBV4-3
TGCGCCAGCAGCCAAGATTGGCAGATGAACACTGAAGCTTTCTTT
CASSQDWQMNTEAFF
>TRBJ1-4|.|TRBD1|TRBV7-9
TGTGCCAGCAGCTTAGGCGGACAGGCTAATGAAAAACTGTTTTTT
CASSLGGQANEKLFF
>TRBJ2-3|.|.|TRBV27
TGTGCCAGCAGGATCCGGGCCGGGACAACTAGCACAGATACGCAGTATTTT
CASRIRAGTTSTDTQYF
>TRBJ1-4|.|.|TRBV18
TGTGCCAGCTCACTGGACAGAACACCAGGAGGTGAAAAACTGTTTTTT
CASSLDRTPGGEKLFF
>TRBJ2-1|.|TRBD2|TRBV5-1
TGCGCCAGCAATAGCGGGGGCGTATACAATGAGCAGTTCTTC
CASNSGGVYNEQFF
>TRBJ2-3|.|TRBD2|TRBV28
TGTGCCAGCAGTCCCCCTCGGCGGGGGGCTATCACAGATACGCAGTATTTT
CASSPPRRGAITDTQYF
>TRBJ1-1|.|.|TRBV29-1
TGCAGCGTTCTGGTAGGACTTACGATGAACACTGAAGCTTTCTTT
CSVLVGLTMNTEAFF
>TRBJ1-3|.|TRBD1|TRBV2
TGTGCCAGCAGTGTCTCGGGACAGGCAAACTCTGGAAACACCATATATTTT
CASSVSGQANSGNTIYF
>TRBJ1-2|.|TRBD1|TRBV7-8
TGTGCCAGCAGCCCACAGGGGTCAGGAGGCTACACCTTC
CASSPQGSGGYTF
>TRBJ2-7|.|TRBD2|TRBV2
TGTGCCAGCAGGGGAGGGGCGACAGTAACCTACGAGCAGTACTTC
CASRGGATVTYEQYF
>TRBJ2-2|.|.|TRBV9
TGTGCCAGCAGGCGGAACGGGGAGCTGTTTTTT
CASRRNGELFF
>TRBJ2-2|once|.|TRBV4-3
TGCGCCAGCAGCCACGTGGGTCCCGCAGGCGGGGAGCTGTTTTTT
CASSHVGPAGGELFF
>TRBJ1-5|.|TRBD1|TRBV6-2/TRBV6-3
TGTGCCAGCAGCCCTCGGGACAGGGGGAACAGCAATCAGCCCCAGCATTTT
CASSPRDRGNSNQPQHF
>TRBJ2-7|.|TRBD2|TRBV27
TGTGCCAGCAGTACCTCCTTGACTAGCCTCTCCTACGAGCAGTACTTC
CASSTSLTSLSYEQYF
>TRBJ1-5|.|.|TRBV19
TGTGCCAGTAAGCCTCCCTGGGGGGTGAACAATCAGCCCCAGCATTTT
CASKPPWGVNNQPQHF
>TRBJ1-6|once|.|TRBV3-1/TRBV3-2
TGTGCCAGCAGCCCAAAGAGGGCCCTATGCCCCTATAATTCACCCCTCCACTTT
CASSPKRALCPYNSPLHF
>TRBJ1-3|.|.|TRBV24-1
TGTGCCACCAGTGCACAGGGCGGAAACACCATATATTTT
CATSAQGGNTIYF
>TRBJ1-2|.|TRBD1|TRBV6-6
TGTGCCAGCAGTCCCCGTGTGAGGGGGCCAGATAACTATGGCTACACCTTC
CASSPRVRGPDNYGYTF
>TRBJ2-7|.|.|TRBV28
TGTGCCAGCAGCATACTGACGGGCGAGCAGTACTTC
CASSILTGEQYF
>TRBJ1-2|.|.|TRBV28
TGTGCCAGCTCCGCAGCGAACTATGGCTACACCTTC
CASSAANYGYTF
>TRBJ1-6|.|TRBD1|TRBV6-5
TGTGCCAGCAGGCCCCAGGGGGGCAATTCACCCCTCCACTTT
CASRPQGGNSPLHF
>TRBJ2-1|.|TRBD2|TRBV6-5
TGTGCCAGCAGTTACTCGTATAGCGGGGGGCATGAGCAGTTCTTC
CASSYSYSGGHEQFF
>TRBJ2-5|.|.|TRBV4-1
TGCGCCAGCAGCCTGGCCGGGACTGGGACCCAGTACTTC
CASSLAGTGTQYF